Listed below are T cell receptor beta chains from one sample, sequenced in a study of blood T cells in healthy people across ages. TCRdb itself ran the 5' RACE reads through MiXCR, one entry per CDR3 protein. The repertoire holds under 1,100,000 distinct CDR3 sequences, with around 27% as singletons. This same sample was also taken into another study, of T cells of mothers and their children.

Material for sequencing was blood. The source is a girl aged 2-10 years in good health. The CDR3 runs from the conserved cysteine through the conserved F or W. The order of the fields is J gene, V gene, CDR3 length, CDR3 protein.

J gene: TRBJ1-1; V gene: TRBV24-1; CDR3 length: 13; CDR3 protein: CATKEGAKTEAFF
J gene: TRBJ1-3; V gene: TRBV5-1; CDR3 length: 16; CDR3 protein: CASSLEGTHSGNTIYF
J gene: TRBJ2-2; V gene: TRBV29-1; CDR3 length: 12; CDR3 protein: CSVEFRPGELFF
J gene: TRBJ2-5; V gene: TRBV6-6; CDR3 length: 14; CDR3 protein: CASSSSLLKETQYF
J gene: TRBJ2-1; V gene: TRBV29-1; CDR3 length: 14; CDR3 protein: CSAVAGGPHNEQFF
J gene: TRBJ2-3; V gene: TRBV5-6; CDR3 length: 14; CDR3 protein: CASSQTGDTDTQYF
J gene: TRBJ2-3; V gene: TRBV5-6; CDR3 length: 16; CDR3 protein: CASSPNLRGATDTQYF
J gene: TRBJ2-2; V gene: TRBV12-3/TRBV12-4; CDR3 length: 14; CDR3 protein: CASSLSRGTRELFF
J gene: TRBJ1-4; V gene: TRBV10-3; CDR3 length: 15; CDR3 protein: CAISETVATNEKLFF
J gene: TRBJ2-1; V gene: TRBV6-4; CDR3 length: 15; CDR3 protein: CASSAIAGDINEQFF
J gene: TRBJ1-4; V gene: TRBV6-5; CDR3 length: 15; CDR3 protein: CASSYSTVGEEKLFF
J gene: TRBJ1-1; V gene: TRBV7-8; CDR3 length: 12; CDR3 protein: CASSPLREGAFF
J gene: TRBJ2-1; V gene: TRBV20-1; CDR3 length: 15; CDR3 protein: CSGRRIAGGLNEQFF
J gene: -; V gene: TRBV9; CDR3 length: 12; CDR3 protein: CASSGPSLEQYF
J gene: TRBJ1-5; V gene: TRBV6-6; CDR3 length: 14; CDR3 protein: CASRGQGTNQPQHF
J gene: -; V gene: TRBV20-1; CDR3 length: 16; CDR3 protein: CSARGGQGGGGYEQYF
J gene: TRBJ2-5; V gene: TRBV5-5; CDR3 length: 16; CDR3 protein: CASSLNTGLPPETQYF
J gene: TRBJ2-1; V gene: TRBV7-8; CDR3 length: 16; CDR3 protein: CASSQSGSISYNEQFF
J gene: TRBJ2-3; V gene: TRBV9; CDR3 length: 16; CDR3 protein: CASSVGSYSFTDTQYF
J gene: TRBJ2-1; V gene: TRBV20-1; CDR3 length: 13; CDR3 protein: CSASWKTYNEQFF
J gene: TRBJ2-5; V gene: TRBV12-3/TRBV12-4; CDR3 length: 12; CDR3 protein: CASSFLSGGQYF
J gene: TRBJ2-3; V gene: TRBV6-1; CDR3 length: 15; CDR3 protein: CASSPRGRVTDTQYF
J gene: TRBJ1-4; V gene: TRBV27; CDR3 length: 16; CDR3 protein: CASSPDSRVPNEKLFF
J gene: TRBJ1-1; V gene: TRBV19; CDR3 length: 16; CDR3 protein: CASSIGRLTSKTEAFF